This TCR beta chain was found in a study of T cell changes during pregnancy in multiple sclerosis. Only a few counts were recorded for this clone. The V end lost 6 bases, the J end lost 9 bases, and 17 bases lay between the germline ends. Germline CDR1 is MNHNS and CDR2 is SASEGT. The CDR3 is 13 amino acids. Sequencing was performed with immunoSEQ multiplex PCR; in TCRdb, only in-frame clones are kept and a portion is missing. Found here are 55,000 to 75,000 clones, roughly nine tenths of them singletons; the top ten hold more than 1.2%. The sample here was peripheral blood, taken after pregnancy. The rearrangement uses TRBV6-1 and TRBJ1-2, with D maybe TRBD1 (5 bases). The sequence derives from a female donor with multiple sclerosis, enrolled in a pregnancy study. This CDR3 is CASSGTGGGSYTF. CDR3 coding DNA: TGTGCCAGCAGCGGGACTGGCGGGGGTAGCTACACCTTC.